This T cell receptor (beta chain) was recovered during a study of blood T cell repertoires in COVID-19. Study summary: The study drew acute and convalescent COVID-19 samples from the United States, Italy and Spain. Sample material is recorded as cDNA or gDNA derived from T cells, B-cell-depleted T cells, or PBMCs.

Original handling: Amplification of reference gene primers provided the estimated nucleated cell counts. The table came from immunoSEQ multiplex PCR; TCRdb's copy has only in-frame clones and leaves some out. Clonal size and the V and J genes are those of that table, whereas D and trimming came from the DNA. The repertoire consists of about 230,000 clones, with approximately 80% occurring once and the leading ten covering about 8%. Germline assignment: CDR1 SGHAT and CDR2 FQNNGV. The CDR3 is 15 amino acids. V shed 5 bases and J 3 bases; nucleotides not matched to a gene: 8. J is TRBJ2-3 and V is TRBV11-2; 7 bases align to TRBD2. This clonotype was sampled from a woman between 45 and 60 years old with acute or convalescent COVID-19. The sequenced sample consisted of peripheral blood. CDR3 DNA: TGTGCCAGCAGCCCTTGGGGGGGGTGGACAGATACGCAGTATTTT. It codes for CASSPWGGWTDTQYF. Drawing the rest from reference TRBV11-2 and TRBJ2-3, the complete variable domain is EAGVAQSPRYKIIEKRQSVAFWCNPISGHATLYWYQQILGQGPKLLIQFQNNGVVDDSQLPKDRFSAERLKGVDSTLKIQPAKLEDSAVYLCASSPWGGWTDTQYFGPGTRLTVL.